This TCR beta chain was documented in a study of T cell responses to AZD1222 COVID-19 vaccine. Study-wide points: Within unmutated variant regions lay the reported targets of nearly half of spike-specific TCRs. Donors skewed white British and female; clonal diversity was possibly underestimated.

Sequenced by immunoSEQ multiplex PCR; TCRdb stores in-frame clones only, minus some. Among more than 85,000 clones listed, roughly 90% were seen once. Details on this clone: Its antigen is not known.

The junction had 7 bases not matched to a gene; V was cut back by 5 bases and J by 4 bases. The CDR3 consists of 15 residues. Germline V gives CDR1 MNHEY, CDR2 SVGAGI. This chain uses TRBV6-5 with TRBJ2-2; 7 positions agree with TRBD1. This specimen was peripheral blood, taken 28 days after the second AZD1222 dose. This TCR was sampled from an adult who received the AZD1222 COVID-19 vaccine. The CDR3: CASSRRGSATGELFF. The CDR3 DNA is TGTGCCAGCAGTCGCAGGGGGTCGGCCACCGGGGAGCTGTTTTTT.